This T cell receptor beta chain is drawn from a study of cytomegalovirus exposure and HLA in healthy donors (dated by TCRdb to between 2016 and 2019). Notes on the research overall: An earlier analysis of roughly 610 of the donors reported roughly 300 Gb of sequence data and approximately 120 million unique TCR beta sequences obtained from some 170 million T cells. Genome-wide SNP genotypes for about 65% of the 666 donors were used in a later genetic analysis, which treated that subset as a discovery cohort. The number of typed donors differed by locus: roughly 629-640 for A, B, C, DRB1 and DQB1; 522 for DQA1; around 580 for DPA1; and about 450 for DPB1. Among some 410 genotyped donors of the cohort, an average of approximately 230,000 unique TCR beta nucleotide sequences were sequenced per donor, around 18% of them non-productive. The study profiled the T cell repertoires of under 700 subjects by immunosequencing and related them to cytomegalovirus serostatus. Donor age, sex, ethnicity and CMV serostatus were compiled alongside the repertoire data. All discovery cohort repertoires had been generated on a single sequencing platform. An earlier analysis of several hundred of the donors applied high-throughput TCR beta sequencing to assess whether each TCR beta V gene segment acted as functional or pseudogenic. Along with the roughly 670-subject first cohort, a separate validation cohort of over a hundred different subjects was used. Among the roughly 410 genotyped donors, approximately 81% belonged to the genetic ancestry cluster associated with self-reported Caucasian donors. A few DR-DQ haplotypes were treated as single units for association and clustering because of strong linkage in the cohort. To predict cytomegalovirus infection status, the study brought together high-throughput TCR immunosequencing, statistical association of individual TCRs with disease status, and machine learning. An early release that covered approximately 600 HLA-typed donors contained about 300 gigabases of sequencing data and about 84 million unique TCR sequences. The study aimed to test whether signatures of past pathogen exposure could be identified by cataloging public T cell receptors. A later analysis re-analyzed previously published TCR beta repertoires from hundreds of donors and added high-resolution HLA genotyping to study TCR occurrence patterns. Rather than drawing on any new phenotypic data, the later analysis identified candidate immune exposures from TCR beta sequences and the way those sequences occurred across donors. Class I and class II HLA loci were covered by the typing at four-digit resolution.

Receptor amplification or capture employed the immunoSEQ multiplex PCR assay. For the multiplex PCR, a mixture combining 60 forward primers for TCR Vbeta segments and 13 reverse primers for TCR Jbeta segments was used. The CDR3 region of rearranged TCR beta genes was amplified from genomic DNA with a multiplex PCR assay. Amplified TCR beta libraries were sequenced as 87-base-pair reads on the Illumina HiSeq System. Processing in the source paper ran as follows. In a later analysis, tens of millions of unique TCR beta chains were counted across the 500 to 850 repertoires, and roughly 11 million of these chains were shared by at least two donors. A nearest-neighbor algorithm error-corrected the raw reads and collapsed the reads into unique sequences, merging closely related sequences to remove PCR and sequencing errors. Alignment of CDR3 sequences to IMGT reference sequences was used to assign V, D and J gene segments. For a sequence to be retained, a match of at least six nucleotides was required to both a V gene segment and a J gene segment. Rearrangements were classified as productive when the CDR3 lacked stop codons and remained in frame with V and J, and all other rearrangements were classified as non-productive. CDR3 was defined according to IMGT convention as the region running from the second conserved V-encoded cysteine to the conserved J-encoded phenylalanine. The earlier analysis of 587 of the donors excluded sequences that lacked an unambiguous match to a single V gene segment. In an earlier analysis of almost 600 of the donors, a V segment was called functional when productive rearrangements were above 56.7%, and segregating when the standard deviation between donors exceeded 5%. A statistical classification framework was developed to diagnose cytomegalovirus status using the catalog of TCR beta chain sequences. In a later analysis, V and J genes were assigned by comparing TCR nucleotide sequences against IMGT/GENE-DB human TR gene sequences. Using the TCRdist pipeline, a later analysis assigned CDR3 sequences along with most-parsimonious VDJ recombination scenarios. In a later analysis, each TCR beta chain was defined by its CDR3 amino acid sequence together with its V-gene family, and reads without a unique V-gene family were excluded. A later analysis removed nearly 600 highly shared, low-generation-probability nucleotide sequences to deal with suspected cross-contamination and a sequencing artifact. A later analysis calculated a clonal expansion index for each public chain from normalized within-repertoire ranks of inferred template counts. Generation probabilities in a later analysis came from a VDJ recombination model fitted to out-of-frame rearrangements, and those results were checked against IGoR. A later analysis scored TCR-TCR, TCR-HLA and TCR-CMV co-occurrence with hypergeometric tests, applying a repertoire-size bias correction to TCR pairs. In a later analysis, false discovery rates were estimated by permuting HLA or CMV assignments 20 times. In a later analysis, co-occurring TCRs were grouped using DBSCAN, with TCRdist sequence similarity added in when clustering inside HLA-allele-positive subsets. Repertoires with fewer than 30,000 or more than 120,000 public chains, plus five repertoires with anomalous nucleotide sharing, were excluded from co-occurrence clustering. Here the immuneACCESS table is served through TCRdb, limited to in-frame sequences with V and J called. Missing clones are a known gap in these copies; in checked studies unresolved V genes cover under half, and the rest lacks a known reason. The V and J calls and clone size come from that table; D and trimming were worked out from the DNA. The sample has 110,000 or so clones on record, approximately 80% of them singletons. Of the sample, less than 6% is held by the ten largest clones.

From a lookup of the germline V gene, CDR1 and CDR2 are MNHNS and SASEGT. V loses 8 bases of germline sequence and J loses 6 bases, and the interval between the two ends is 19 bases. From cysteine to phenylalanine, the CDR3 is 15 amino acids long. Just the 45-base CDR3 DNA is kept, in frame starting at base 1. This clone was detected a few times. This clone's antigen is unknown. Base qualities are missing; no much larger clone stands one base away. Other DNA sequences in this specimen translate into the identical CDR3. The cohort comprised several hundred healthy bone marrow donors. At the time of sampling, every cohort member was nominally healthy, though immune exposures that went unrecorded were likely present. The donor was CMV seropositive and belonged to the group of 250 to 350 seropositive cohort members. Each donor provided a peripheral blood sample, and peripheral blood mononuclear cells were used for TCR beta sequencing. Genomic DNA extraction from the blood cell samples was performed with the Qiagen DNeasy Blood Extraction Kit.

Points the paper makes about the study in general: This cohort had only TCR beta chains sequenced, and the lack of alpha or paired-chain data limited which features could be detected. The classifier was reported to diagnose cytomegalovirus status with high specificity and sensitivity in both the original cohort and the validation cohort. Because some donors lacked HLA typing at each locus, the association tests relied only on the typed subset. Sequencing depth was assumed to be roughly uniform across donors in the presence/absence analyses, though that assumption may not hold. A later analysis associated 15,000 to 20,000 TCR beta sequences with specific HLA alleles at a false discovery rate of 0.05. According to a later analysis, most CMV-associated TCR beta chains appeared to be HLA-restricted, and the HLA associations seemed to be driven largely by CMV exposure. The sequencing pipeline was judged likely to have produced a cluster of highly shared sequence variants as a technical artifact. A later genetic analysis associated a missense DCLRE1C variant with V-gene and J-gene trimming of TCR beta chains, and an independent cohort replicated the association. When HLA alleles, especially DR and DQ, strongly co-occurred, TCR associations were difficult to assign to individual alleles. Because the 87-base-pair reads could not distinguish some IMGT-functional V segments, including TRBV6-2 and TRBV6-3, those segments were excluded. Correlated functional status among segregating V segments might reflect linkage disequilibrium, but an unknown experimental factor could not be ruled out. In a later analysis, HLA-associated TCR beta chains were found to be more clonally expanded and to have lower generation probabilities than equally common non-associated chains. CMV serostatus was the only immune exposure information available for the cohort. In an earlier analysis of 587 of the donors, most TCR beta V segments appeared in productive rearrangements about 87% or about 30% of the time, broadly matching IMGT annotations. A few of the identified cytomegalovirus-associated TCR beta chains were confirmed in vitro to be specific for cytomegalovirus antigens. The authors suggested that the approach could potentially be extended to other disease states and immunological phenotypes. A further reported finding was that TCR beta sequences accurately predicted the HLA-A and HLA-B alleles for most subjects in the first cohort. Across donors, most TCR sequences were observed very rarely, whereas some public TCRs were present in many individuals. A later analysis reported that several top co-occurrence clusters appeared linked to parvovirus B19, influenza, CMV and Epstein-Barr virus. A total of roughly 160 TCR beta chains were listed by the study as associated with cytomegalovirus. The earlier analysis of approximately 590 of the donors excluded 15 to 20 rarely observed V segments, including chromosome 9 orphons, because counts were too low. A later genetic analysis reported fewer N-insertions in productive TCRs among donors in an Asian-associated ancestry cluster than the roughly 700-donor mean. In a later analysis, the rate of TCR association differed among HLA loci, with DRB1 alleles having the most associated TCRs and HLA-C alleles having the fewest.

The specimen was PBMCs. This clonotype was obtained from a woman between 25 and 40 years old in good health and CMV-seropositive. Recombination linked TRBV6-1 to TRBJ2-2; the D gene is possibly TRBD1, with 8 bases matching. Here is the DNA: TGTGCCAGCCTAGGACAGGGAGGGCATTCCGGGGAGCTGTTTTTT. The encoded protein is CASLGQGGHSGELFF.